These 8 T cell receptor beta chains share one sample of origin, sequenced in a study of cytomegalovirus exposure and HLA in healthy donors. The PCR employed 60 Vbeta primers together with 13 Jbeta primers. The table came from immunoSEQ multiplex PCR; TCRdb's copy has only in-frame clones and leaves some out. The sample lists fewer than 200,000 clones, about 77% occurring once. Material: PBMCs. Receptors originate from a woman between 50 and 59 years old in good health and CMV-seronegative.

The chain carries TRBV7-9 and TRBJ1-3; D remains unclear. The CDR3 contains 14 residues. V was clipped by 3 bases and J by 1 base, with 7 bases between them. Germline CDR1 is SEHNR and CDR2 is FQNEAQ (reference sequence). For the CDR3, the DNA is TGTGCCAGCAGCTTGGCGGGTTCTGGAAACACCATATATTTT. Its protein product is CASSLAGSGNTIYF.

The rearrangement links TRBV10-1 to TRBJ2-3; no firm D call. CDR3 length equals 13 residues. Germline V lookup: CDR1 WNHNN, CDR2 SYGVQD (reference sequence). Trimming pared 5 bases from V and 3 bases from J, leaving 9 bases between. This CDR3 reads CASSSVRTDTQYF. The CDR3 DNA is TGCGCCAGCAGTAGCGTTCGTACAGATACGCAGTATTTT.

The J gene is TRBJ1-2, the V gene TRBV19, with TRBD1 as a possible D gene (5 bases). Deletions cut 7 bases from V and 0 bases from J, with 18 bases between. This CDR3 contains 16 residues. Germline V CDR1 and CDR2: LNHDA, SQIVND (reference sequence). The CDR3 bases are TGTGCCAGTACCCATGGGGGGATTACAGCTAACTATGGCTACACCTTC. Residues: CASTHGGITANYGYTF.

The V gene is TRBV9, the J gene TRBJ2-3; no firm D call. Germline CDR1 SGDLS, CDR2 YYNGEE. V was clipped by 3 bases and J by 2 bases, with 4 bases between them. CDR3 length: 12 residues. CDR3 nucleotide sequence: TGTGCCAGCAGCGCCCTCACAGATACGCAGTATTTT. Its translation is CASSALTDTQYF.

V usage is TRBV6-5 and J usage is TRBJ2-7; 7 nucleotides match TRBD1. CDR1 and CDR2 from the germline V gene are MNHEY and SVGAGI. V shed 2 bases and J 0 bases; nucleotides not matched to a gene: 4. This CDR3 has 15 residues. The CDR3 region is CASSYEGATSYEQYF. As DNA, the CDR3 is TGTGCCAGCAGTTACGAGGGGGCTACCTCCTACGAGCAGTACTTC.

The chain couples TRBV19 to TRBJ2-7; TRBD1 agrees at 11 bases. CDR1 is LNHDA and CDR2 is SQIVND in the germline V gene (reference sequence). V gave up 5 bases and J gave up 7 bases; unmatched junction bases: 13. This CDR3 spans 16 amino acids. In nucleotides, the CDR3 is TGTGCCAGTAGTTATCGACGGACAGGGGGCGCGGGGGAGCAGTACTTC. It encodes CASSYRRTGGAGEQYF.

V gene TRBV5-4 combines with J gene TRBJ2-7, with 9 positions matching TRBD1. Germline V lookup: CDR1 SGHNT, CDR2 YYREEE (reference sequence). This CDR3 spans 15 amino acids. V was clipped by 0 bases and J by 2 bases; unmatched bases: 3. CDR3 in amino acids: CASSLGQGGPYEQYF. CDR3 in DNA: TGTGCCAGCAGCTTGGGACAGGGGGGTCCCTACGAGCAGTACTTC.

The gene calls are TRBV6-5 and TRBJ1-5; TRBD1 matches 9 bases. Germline CDR1 reads MNHEY; CDR2 reads SVGAGI. CDR3 length: 15 residues. J lost 4 bases, V lost 2 bases, and 3 bases had no gene match. The chain's CDR3 is CASSYTTGGNQPQHF. In nucleotides, the CDR3 is TGTGCCAGCAGTTACACGACAGGGGGTAATCAGCCCCAGCATTTT.